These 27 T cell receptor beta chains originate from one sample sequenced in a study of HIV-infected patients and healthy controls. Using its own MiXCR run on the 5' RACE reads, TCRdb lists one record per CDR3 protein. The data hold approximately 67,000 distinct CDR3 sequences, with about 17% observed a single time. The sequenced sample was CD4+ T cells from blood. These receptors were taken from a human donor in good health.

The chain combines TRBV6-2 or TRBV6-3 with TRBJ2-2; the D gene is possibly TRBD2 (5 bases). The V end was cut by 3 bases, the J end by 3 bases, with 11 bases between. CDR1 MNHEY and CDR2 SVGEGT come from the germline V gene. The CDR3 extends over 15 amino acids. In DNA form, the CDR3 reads TGTGCCAGCAGTTATTCACTAGTGGACACCGGGGAGCTGTTTTTT. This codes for CASSYSLVDTGELFF.

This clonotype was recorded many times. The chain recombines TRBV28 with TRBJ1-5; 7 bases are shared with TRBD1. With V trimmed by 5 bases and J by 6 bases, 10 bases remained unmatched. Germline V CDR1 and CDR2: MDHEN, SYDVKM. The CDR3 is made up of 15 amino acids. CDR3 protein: CASSPQHRGGQPQHF. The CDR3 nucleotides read TGTGCCAGCAGTCCCCAGCACAGGGGCGGTCAGCCCCAGCATTTT.

The CDR3 region is CATSDFAGGRPTDTQYF. CDR3 DNA sequence: TGTGCCACCAGTGATTTTGCAGGGGGAAGACCCACAGATACGCAGTATTTT. The J gene is TRBJ2-3, the V gene TRBV24-1, with 7 bases that match TRBD1. Germline trimming cut 1 base from V and 2 bases from J; bases unmatched to any gene: 8. Germline CDR1 KGHDR, CDR2 SFDVKD. This CDR3 comprises 17 residues.

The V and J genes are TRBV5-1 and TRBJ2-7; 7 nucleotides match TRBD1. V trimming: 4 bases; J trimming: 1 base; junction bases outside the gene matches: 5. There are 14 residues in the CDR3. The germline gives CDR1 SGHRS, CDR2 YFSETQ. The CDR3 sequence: CASSPETGSYEQYF. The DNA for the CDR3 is TGCGCCAGCAGCCCAGAGACAGGGTCCTACGAGCAGTACTTC.

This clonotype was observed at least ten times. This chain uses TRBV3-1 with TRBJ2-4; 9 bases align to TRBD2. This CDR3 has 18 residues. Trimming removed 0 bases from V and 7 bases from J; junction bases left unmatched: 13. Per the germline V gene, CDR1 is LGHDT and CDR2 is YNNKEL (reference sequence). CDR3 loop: CASSQDGAGGSPINIQYF. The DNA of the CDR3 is TGTGCCAGCAGCCAAGATGGGGCGGGAGGGAGCCCCATCAACATTCAGTACTTC.

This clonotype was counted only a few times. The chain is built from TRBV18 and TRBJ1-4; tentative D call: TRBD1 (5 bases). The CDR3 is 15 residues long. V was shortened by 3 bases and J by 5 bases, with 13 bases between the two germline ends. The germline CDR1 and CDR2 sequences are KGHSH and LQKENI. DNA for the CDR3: TGTGCCAGCTCACCGTCACTGACAGAGAATGAAAAACTGTTTTTT. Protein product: CASSPSLTENEKLFF.

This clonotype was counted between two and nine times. The chain's CDR3 is CASWGPPVYF. The CDR3 bases are TGTGCCAGCTGGGGGCCCCCGGTGTACTTC. The V call is TRBV28, the J call TRBJ2-7, with D perhaps TRBD1 (6 bases). This CDR3 is 10 amino acids long. V was clipped by 8 bases and J by 12 bases, with 14 bases between them. From germline, CDR1 is MDHEN and CDR2 SYDVKM.

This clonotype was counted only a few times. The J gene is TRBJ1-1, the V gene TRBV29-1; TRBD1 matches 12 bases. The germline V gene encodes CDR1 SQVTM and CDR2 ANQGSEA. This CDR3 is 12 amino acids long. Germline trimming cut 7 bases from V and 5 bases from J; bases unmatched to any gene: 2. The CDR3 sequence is CSGDRGRTEAFF. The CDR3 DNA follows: TGCAGCGGGGACAGGGGGCGAACTGAAGCTTTCTTT.

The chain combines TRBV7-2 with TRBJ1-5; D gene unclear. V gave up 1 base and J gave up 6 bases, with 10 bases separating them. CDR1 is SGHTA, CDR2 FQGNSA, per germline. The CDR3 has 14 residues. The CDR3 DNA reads TGTGCCAGCAGCTTAGTTGGGGTTCGTCAGCCCCAGCATTTT. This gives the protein CASSLVGVRQPQHF.

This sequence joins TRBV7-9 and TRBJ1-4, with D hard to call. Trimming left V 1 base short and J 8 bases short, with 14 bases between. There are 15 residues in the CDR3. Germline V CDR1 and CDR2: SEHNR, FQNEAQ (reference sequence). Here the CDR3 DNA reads TGTGCCAGCAGCTTAGGAAGGCTAGGACCCGAAAAACTGTTTTTT. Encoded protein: CASSLGRLGPEKLFF.

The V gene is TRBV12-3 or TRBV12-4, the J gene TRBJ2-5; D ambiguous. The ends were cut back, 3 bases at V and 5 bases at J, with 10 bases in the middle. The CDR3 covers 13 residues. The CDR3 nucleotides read TGTGCCAGCAGTTTGGGTGCTTTGGAGACCCAGTACTTC. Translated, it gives CASSLGALETQYF.

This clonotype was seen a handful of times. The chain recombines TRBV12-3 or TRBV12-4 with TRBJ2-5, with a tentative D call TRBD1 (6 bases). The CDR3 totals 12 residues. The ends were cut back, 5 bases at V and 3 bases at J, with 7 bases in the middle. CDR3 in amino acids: CASSRQEETQYF. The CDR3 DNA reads TGTGCCAGCAGTCGACAGGAAGAGACCCAGTACTTC.

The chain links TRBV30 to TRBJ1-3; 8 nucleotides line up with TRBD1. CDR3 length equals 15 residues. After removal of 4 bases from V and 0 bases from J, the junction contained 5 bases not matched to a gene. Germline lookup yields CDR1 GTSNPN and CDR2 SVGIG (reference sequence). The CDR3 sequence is CAWTGGLLSGNTIYF. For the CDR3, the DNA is TGTGCCTGGACAGGGGGCCTCCTCTCTGGAAACACCATATATTTT.

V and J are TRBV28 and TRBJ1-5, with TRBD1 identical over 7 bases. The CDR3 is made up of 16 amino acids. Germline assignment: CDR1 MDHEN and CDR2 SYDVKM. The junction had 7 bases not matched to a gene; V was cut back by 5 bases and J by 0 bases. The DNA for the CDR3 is TGTGCCAGCAGTACTCGACAGGGCGGTAGCAATCAGCCCCAGCATTTT. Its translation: CASSTRQGGSNQPQHF.

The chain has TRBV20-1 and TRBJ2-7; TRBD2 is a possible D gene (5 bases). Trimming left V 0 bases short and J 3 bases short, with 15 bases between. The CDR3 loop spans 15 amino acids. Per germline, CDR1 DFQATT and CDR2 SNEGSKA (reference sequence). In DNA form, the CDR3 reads TGCAGTGCTAGAGATCAGCGACGGCGGGTCTACGAGCAGTACTTC. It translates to CSARDQRRRVYEQYF.

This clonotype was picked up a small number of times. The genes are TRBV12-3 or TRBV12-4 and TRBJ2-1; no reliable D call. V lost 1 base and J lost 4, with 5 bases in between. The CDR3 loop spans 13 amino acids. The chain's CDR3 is CASSLVRYNEQFF. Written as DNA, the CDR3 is TGTGCCAGCAGTTTAGTCAGATACAATGAGCAGTTCTTC.

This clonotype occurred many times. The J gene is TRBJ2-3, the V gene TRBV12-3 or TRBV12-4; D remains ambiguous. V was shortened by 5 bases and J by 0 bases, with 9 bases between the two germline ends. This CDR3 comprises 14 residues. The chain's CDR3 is CASSRTESTDTQYF. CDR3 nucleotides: TGTGCCAGCAGTAGGACGGAAAGCACAGATACGCAGTATTTT.

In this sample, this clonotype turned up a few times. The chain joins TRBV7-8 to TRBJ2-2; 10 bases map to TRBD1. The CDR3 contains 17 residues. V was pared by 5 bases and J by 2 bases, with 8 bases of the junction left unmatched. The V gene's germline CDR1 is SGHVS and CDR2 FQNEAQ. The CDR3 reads CASSRDRGGRNTGELFF. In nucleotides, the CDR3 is TGTGCCAGCAGCCGGGACAGGGGAGGTAGAAACACCGGGGAGCTGTTTTTT. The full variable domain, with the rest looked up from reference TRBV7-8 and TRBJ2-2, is GAGVSQSPRYKVAKRGQDVALRCDPISGHVSLFWYQQALGQGPEFLTYFQNEAQLDKSGLPSDRFFAERPEGSVSTLKIQRTQQEDSAVYLCASSRDRGGRNTGELFFGEGSRLTVL.

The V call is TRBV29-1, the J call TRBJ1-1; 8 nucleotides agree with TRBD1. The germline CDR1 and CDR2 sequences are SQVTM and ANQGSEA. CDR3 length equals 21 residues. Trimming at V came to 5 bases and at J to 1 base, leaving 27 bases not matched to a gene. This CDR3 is CSVPELQKAHRDRLTNTEAFF. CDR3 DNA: TGCAGCGTTCCAGAACTCCAAAAGGCCCACCGGGACAGGCTAACGAACACTGAAGCTTTCTTT.

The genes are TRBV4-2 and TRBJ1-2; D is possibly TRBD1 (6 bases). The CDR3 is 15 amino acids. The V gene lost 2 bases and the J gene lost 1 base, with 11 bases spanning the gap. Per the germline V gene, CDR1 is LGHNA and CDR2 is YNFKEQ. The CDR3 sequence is CASSQTQDSNYGYTF. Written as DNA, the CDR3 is TGTGCCAGCAGCCAAACTCAGGACAGTAACTATGGCTACACCTTC.

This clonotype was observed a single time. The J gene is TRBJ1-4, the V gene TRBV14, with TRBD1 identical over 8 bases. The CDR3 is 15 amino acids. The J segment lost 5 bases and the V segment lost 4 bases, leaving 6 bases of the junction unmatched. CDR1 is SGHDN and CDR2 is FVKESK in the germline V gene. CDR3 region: CASSPPGGANEKLFF. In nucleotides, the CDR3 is TGTGCCAGCAGCCCCCCAGGGGGCGCGAATGAAAAACTGTTTTTT.

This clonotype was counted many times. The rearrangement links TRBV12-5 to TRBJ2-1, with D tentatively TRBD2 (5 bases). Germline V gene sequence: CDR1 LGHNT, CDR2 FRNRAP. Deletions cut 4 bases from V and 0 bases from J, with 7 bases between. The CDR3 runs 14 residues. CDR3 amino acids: CASGSGNSYNEQFF. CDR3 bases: TGTGCTAGTGGTTCGGGGAACTCCTACAATGAGCAGTTCTTC. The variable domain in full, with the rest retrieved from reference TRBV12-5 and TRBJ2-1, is DARVTQTPRHKVTEMGQEVTMRCQPILGHNTVFWYRQTMMQGLELLAYFRNRAPLDDSGMPKDRFSAEMPDATLATLKIQPSEPRDSAVYFCASGSGNSYNEQFFGPGTRLTVL.

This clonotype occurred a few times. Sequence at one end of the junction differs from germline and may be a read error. The CDR3 loop is CASSPHIQGGTYEQYF. The CDR3 region has the DNA TGTGCCAGCAGCCCGCACATTCAGGGCGGTACCTACGAGCAGTATTTC. The genes are TRBV7-2 and TRBJ2-7, with D possibly TRBD1 on 5 matching bases. Germline V CDR1 and CDR2: SGHTA, FQGNSA. The CDR3 extends over 16 amino acids.

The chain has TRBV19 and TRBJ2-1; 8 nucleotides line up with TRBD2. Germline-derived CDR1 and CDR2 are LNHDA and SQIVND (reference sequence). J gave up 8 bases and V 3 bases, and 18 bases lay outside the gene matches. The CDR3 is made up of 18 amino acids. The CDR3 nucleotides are TGTGCCAGTAGTATCGCGGCATCCCGCGGGACTAGGCTTCATGAGCAGTTCTTC. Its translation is CASSIAASRGTRLHEQFF.

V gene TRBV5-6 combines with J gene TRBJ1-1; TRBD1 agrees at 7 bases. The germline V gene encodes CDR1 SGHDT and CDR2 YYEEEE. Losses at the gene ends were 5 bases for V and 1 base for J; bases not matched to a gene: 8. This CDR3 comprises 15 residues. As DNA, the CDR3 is TGTGCCAGCAGTCAATTGGACAGGCCGAACACTGAAGCTTTCTTT. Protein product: CASSQLDRPNTEAFF.

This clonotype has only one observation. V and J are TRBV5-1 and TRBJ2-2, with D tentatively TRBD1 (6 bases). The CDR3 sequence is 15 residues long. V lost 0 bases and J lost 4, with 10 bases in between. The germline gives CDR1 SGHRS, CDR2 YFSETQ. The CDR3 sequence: CASSLVPGATGELFF. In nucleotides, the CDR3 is TGCGCCAGCAGCTTGGTTCCAGGGGCCACCGGGGAGCTGTTTTTT. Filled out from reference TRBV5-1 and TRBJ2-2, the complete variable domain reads KAGVTQTPRYLIKTRGQQVTLSCSPISGHRSVSWYQQTPGQGLQFLFEYFSETQRNKGNFPGRFSGRQFSNSRSEMNVSTLELGDSALYLCASSLVPGATGELFFGEGSRLTVL.

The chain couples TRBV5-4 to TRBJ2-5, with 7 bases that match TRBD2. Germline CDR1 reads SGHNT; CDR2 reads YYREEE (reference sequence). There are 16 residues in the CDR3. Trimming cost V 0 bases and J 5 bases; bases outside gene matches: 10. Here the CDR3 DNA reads TGTGCCAGCAGCTTGGGAAGTAGCGGGTTTCAGGAGACCCAGTACTTC. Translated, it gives CASSLGSSGFQETQYF.